This T cell receptor beta chain was identified in a study of blood T cell repertoires in COVID-19. Study at large: T cells, B-cell-depleted T cells, or PBMCs supplied cDNA or gDNA.

V lost 3 bases to trimming and J lost 5 bases, with 19 bases between them. This CDR3 is 15 amino acids long. Germline assignment: CDR1 GTSNPN and CDR2 SVGIG (reference sequence). As originally analysed: Amplified reference gene primers provided the basis for estimating nucleated cell counts. The table came from immunoSEQ multiplex PCR; TCRdb's copy has only in-frame clones and leaves some out. The D gene and trimming were derived from the DNA, and the V and J assignments and clone size from that table. The sample shows under 95,000 clones, roughly four fifths of them seen only once. The rearrangement uses TRBV30 and TRBJ1-1; D is unclear. The sequence was collected from a woman between 65 and 79 years old with acute or convalescent COVID-19. Sequenced material: peripheral blood. The CDR3 is CAWRVLGGAGTEAFF. DNA of the CDR3: TGTGCCTGGAGGGTCCTTGGTGGTGCGGGGACTGAAGCTTTCTTT.